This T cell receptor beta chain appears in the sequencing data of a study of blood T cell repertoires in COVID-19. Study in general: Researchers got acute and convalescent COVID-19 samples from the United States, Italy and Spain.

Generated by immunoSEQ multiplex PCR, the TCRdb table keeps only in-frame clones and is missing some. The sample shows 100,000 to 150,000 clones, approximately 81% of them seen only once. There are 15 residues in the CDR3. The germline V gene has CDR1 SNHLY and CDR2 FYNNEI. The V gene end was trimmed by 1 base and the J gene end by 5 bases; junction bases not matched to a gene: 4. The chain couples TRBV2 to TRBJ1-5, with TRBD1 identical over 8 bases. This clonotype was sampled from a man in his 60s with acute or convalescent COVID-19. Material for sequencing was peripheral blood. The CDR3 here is CASSEVFRGHQPQHF. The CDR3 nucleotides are TGTGCCAGCAGTGAAGTTTTCAGGGGGCATCAGCCCCAGCATTTT.